The rows below give T cell receptor beta chains drawn from one sample of a study of blood T cell repertoires in COVID-19. The protocol was immunoSEQ multiplex PCR, while the TCRdb copy is restricted to in-frame clones and leaves out a portion. The table lists 75,000 or so clones, about 83% of them singletons. Sequenced: peripheral blood. These receptors originate from a middle-aged man with acute or convalescent COVID-19. Each CDR3 is given with its conserved first and last residue.

>TRBV3-1/TRBV3-2|TRBJ1-2
CASSQGQGDSLYGYTF
>TRBV30|TRBJ1-5
CAWSRYSNQPQHF
>TRBV6-5|TRBJ2-2
CASRTPATNTGELFF
>TRBV6-5|TRBJ2-7
CASSYNYEQYF
>TRBV5-6|TRBJ2-1
CASSKNRGEAYNEQFF
>TRBV6-5|TRBJ1-5
CASSSTGGVAQPQHF
>TRBV12-3/TRBV12-4|TRBJ2-7
CASSNRREQYF
>TRBV28|TRBJ2-1
CASPSPSTGVLDEQFF
>TRBV5-5|TRBJ1-3
CASSHEQYRAGNTIYF
>TRBV7-8|TRBJ2-7
CASSLGTGYYEQYF
>TRBV7-9|TRBJ1-2
CASSLAGDRNYGYTF